Following are 22 T cell receptor beta chains from one sample sequenced in a study of cytomegalovirus exposure and HLA in healthy donors (dated by TCRdb to about 2017). The method was the immunoSEQ multiplex PCR assay. For the multiplex PCR, a mixture combining 60 forward primers for TCR Vbeta segments and 13 reverse primers for TCR Jbeta segments was used. This is the immuneACCESS table as TCRdb keeps it, with only in-frame sequences that have V and J called. A part of the clones is gone; compared with another copy, unresolved V genes explain less than half, and the rest is unexplained. In all, the sample holds approximately 210,000 clones, and around 82% of those were seen once. The ten biggest clones cover about 1.7% of the sample. The sequencing input was PBMCs. These receptors all come from a man aged 18 to 29 in good health and CMV-seronegative.

The rearrangement joins TRBV7-9 to TRBJ2-3; D possibly corresponds to TRBD2 (5 bases). This CDR3 has 13 amino acids. Per the germline V gene, CDR1 is SEHNR and CDR2 is FQNEAQ (reference sequence). V was shortened by 0 bases and J by 5 bases, with 6 bases between the two germline ends. The CDR3 sequence is CASSLAGRDTQYF. CDR3 nucleotide sequence: TGTGCCAGCAGCTTAGCAGGGAGAGATACGCAGTATTTT. Combining the CDR3 with reference TRBV7-9 and TRBJ2-3 gives the whole variable domain DTGVSQNPRHKITKRGQNVTFRCDPISEHNRLYWYRQTLGQGPEFLTYFQNEAQLEKSRLLSDRFSAERPKGSFSTLEIQRTEQGDSAMYLCASSLAGRDTQYFGPGTRLTVL.

This chain joins TRBV30 and TRBJ1-2, with 7 positions matching TRBD1. The CDR3 sequence is 12 residues long. In germline, CDR1 is GTSNPN, CDR2 SVGIG (reference sequence). Trimming cost V 6 bases and J 5 bases; bases outside gene matches: 6. CDR3 in amino acids: CACTSTGYGYTF. As DNA, the CDR3 is TGTGCCTGTACATCGACAGGGTATGGCTACACCTTC.

The V call is TRBV10-3, the J call TRBJ1-4; D remains ambiguous. The V gene lost 4 bases and the J gene lost 12 bases, with 12 bases spanning the gap. Germline V CDR1 and CDR2: ENHRY, SYGVKD. This CDR3 contains 12 residues. CDR3 sequence: CAISVESSQLFF. The CDR3 DNA reads TGTGCCATCAGTGTAGAAAGCTCGCAACTGTTTTTT.

J is TRBJ2-1 and V is TRBV5-4; 11 nucleotides line up with TRBD1. Germline V lookup: CDR1 SGHNT, CDR2 YYREEE (reference sequence). The CDR3 length is 16 residues. The V segment lost 0 bases and the J segment 7 bases; nucleotides outside the gene matches: 6. The CDR3 nucleotides read TGTGCCAGCAGCTTGGGGACAGGGGGCGCGGGTAATGAGCAGTTCTTC. Translated, it gives CASSLGTGGAGNEQFF.

This chain uses TRBV7-9 with TRBJ2-1, with TRBD1 identical over 8 bases. Unmatched junction bases numbered 2, after V lost 1 base and J lost 6 bases. Per germline, CDR1 SEHNR and CDR2 FQNEAQ (reference sequence). CDR3 length equals 14 residues. Written as DNA, the CDR3 is TGTGCCAGCAGCTTAGGGGGACAGGCCAATGAGCAGTTCTTC. This translates into CASSLGGQANEQFF.

The chain is built from TRBV18 and TRBJ2-1; maybe TRBD2 (6 bases). Trimming removed 0 bases at V and 3 bases at J, with 9 bases between. Germline CDR1 is KGHSH and CDR2 is LQKENI. The CDR3 runs 15 residues. In DNA, the CDR3 is TGTGCCAGCTCACCACCGATGGGGGGCTACAATGAGCAGTTCTTC. Residues: CASSPPMGGYNEQFF.

The chain uses TRBV2 and TRBJ2-1, with TRBD2 identical over 10 bases. J gave up 8 bases and V 7 bases, and 14 bases lay outside the gene matches. Germline V gene sequence: CDR1 SNHLY, CDR2 FYNNEI. The CDR3 is 16 amino acids. The CDR3 DNA sequence: TGTGCCAGCACTAGACAGCGGACTAGCGGAAGGGATGAGCAGTTCTTC. The encoded protein is CASTRQRTSGRDEQFF. The full variable domain, completed using reference TRBV2 and TRBJ2-1, is EPEVTQTPSHQVTQMGQEVILRCVPISNHLYFYWYRQILGQKVEFLVSFYNNEISEKSEIFDDQFSVERPDGSNFTLKIRSTKLEDSAMYFCASTRQRTSGRDEQFFGPGTRLTVL.

The V and J genes are TRBV7-9 and TRBJ2-2; 8 bases agree with TRBD1. The CDR3 loop spans 16 amino acids. Germline CDR1 SEHNR, CDR2 FQNEAQ (reference sequence). The junction had 9 bases not matched to a gene; V was cut back by 4 bases and J by 5 bases. The CDR3 nucleotides read TGTGCCAGCAGCTATCCCGGACAGGGATCGACCGGGGAGCTGTTTTTT. The encoded protein is CASSYPGQGSTGELFF.

The count of this clone is one. The genes are TRBV6-5 and TRBJ1-6; 8 bases map to TRBD1. The CDR3 runs 16 residues. Unmatched junction bases numbered 10, after V lost 2 bases and J lost 10 bases. The V gene's germline CDR1 is MNHEY and CDR2 SVGAGI. The chain's CDR3 is CASSYQRQGKGSPLHF. The DNA for the CDR3 is TGTGCCAGCAGTTACCAACGACAGGGGAAAGGGTCACCCCTCCACTTT.

As for this clone: Other nucleotide sequences in the sample specify the same CDR3. This rearrangement joins TRBV30 to TRBJ2-7; TRBD2 matches at 8 bases. This CDR3 spans 14 amino acids. Germline loops: CDR1 GTSNPN, CDR2 SVGIG (reference sequence). J lost 0 bases, V lost 3 bases, and 4 bases had no gene match. CDR3 DNA: TGTGCCTGGAGCCCGGCGGGGGGCTCCTACGAGCAGTACTTC. This translates into CAWSPAGGSYEQYF.

This clone was counted between two and nine times. The chain uses TRBV14 and TRBJ2-7; 12 positions agree with TRBD1. The CDR3 loop spans 16 amino acids. Germline assignment: CDR1 SGHDN and CDR2 FVKESK. Germline trimming cut 3 bases from V and 5 bases from J; bases unmatched to any gene: 8. DNA of the CDR3: TGTGCCAGCAGCCAGGGACCCGGGACAGGGGGCCACGAGCAGTACTTC. Translation: CASSQGPGTGGHEQYF.

The CDR3 loop reads CATTGGLTDTQYF. In DNA, the CDR3 is TGTGCCACCACGGGGGGCCTCACAGATACGCAGTATTTT. V gene TRBV19 combines with J gene TRBJ2-3; tentative D call: TRBD2 (7 bases). The CDR3 is made up of 13 amino acids. Trimming removed 10 bases at V and 2 bases at J, with 13 bases between. Germline assignment: CDR1 LNHDA and CDR2 SQIVND (reference sequence).

The count of this clone is one. This chain joins TRBV5-1 and TRBJ2-7, with TRBD1 matching 9 bases. V was pared by 5 bases and J by 6 bases, with 3 bases of the junction left unmatched. Germline V CDR1 and CDR2: SGHRS, YFSETQ. The CDR3 loop spans 12 amino acids. This CDR3 reads CASRPTGGEQYF. The DNA of the CDR3 is TGCGCCAGCAGGCCGACAGGGGGCGAGCAGTACTTC.

This clone has a handful of counts. The chain uses TRBV5-6 and TRBJ2-2; perhaps TRBD1 as D (6 bases). The ends were cut back, 4 bases at V and 5 bases at J, with 12 bases in the middle. The germline CDR1 and CDR2 sequences are SGHDT and YYEEEE. The CDR3 has 14 residues. CDR3 amino acids: CASSANRDTGELFF. CDR3 nucleotides: TGTGCCAGCAGCGCCAACAGGGATACCGGGGAGCTGTTTTTT.

This chain links TRBV10-3 with TRBJ1-3, with a possible D match to TRBD1 (6 bases). Germline V CDR1 and CDR2: ENHRY, SYGVKD. V lost 10 bases and J lost 0, with 10 bases in between. CDR3 length: 13 amino acids. The CDR3 spells CATKGGSGNTIYF. The CDR3 DNA is TGTGCCACCAAAGGGGGCTCTGGAAACACCATATATTTT.

This chain uses TRBV9 with TRBJ2-7, with D perhaps TRBD1 (5 bases). Germline V CDR1 and CDR2: SGDLS, YYNGEE. This CDR3 spans 15 amino acids. The ends were cut back, 5 bases at V and 4 bases at J, with 19 bases in the middle. The CDR3 nucleotides are TGTGCCAGCAGTACCGCCCAGGGCAGGGCTTACGAGCAGTACTTC. It codes for CASSTAQGRAYEQYF.

V and J are TRBV19 and TRBJ2-3; TRBD2 matches 13 bases. The CDR3 loop spans 17 amino acids. With 5 bases clipped from V and 2 bases from J, the junction kept 7 bases outside the gene matches. CDR1 LNHDA and CDR2 SQIVND come from the germline V gene (reference sequence). The CDR3 DNA reads TGTGCCAGTAGTGTCGGACTAGCGGGGGCCAACACAGATACGCAGTATTTT. Translating it yields CASSVGLAGANTDTQYF.

The chain has TRBV11-2 and TRBJ2-1; 7 bases fit TRBD2. This CDR3 is built from 15 residues. V shed 4 bases, J shed 0 bases, and the junction held 3 bases outside the gene matches. The germline V gene has CDR1 SGHAT and CDR2 FQNNGV. This CDR3 reads CASSSAGSSYNEQFF. CDR3 bases: TGTGCCAGCAGCTCAGCGGGGAGCTCCTACAATGAGCAGTTCTTC.

This chain uses TRBV6-6 with TRBJ1-2; D remains ambiguous. The CDR3 spans 14 residues. Trimming shortened V by 6 bases and J by 8 bases, and 19 bases separated the two germline ends. CDR1 and CDR2 from the germline V gene are MNHNY and SVGAGI (reference sequence). The CDR3 region is CASSPGEDGRGYTF. The CDR3 DNA reads as TGTGCCAGCAGCCCCGGGGAGGACGGGAGAGGCTACACCTTC.

J is TRBJ2-7 and V is TRBV4-1, with 7 bases matching TRBD2. The DNA matches TRBJ2-5 better at its end, which makes the J call doubtful. The CDR3 has 13 amino acids. Germline CDR1 and CDR2: MGHRA and YSYEKL. CDR3 sequence: CASSRGGRETQYF. As DNA, the CDR3 is TGCGCCAGCAGCCGGGGGGGTCGGGAGACCCAGTACTTC.

The chain joins TRBV7-9 to TRBJ1-1, with D unclear. CDR3 length: 15 residues. Germline-derived CDR1 and CDR2 are SEHNR and FQNEAQ (reference sequence). V was shortened by 4 bases and J by 0 bases, with 12 bases between the two germline ends. The CDR3 loop is CASSSGSTVNTEAFF. The CDR3 nucleotides are TGTGCCAGCAGCTCCGGGTCTACGGTGAACACTGAAGCTTTCTTT.

The chain recombines TRBV10-1 with TRBJ2-2; possibly TRBD1 for D (5 bases). There are 12 residues in the CDR3. V shed 4 bases and J shed 7 bases, with 7 bases lying between them. Per the germline V gene, CDR1 is WNHNN and CDR2 is SYGVQD (reference sequence). The CDR3 here is CASSATGGELFF. CDR3 DNA: TGCGCCAGCAGTGCTACAGGCGGGGAGCTGTTTTTT.